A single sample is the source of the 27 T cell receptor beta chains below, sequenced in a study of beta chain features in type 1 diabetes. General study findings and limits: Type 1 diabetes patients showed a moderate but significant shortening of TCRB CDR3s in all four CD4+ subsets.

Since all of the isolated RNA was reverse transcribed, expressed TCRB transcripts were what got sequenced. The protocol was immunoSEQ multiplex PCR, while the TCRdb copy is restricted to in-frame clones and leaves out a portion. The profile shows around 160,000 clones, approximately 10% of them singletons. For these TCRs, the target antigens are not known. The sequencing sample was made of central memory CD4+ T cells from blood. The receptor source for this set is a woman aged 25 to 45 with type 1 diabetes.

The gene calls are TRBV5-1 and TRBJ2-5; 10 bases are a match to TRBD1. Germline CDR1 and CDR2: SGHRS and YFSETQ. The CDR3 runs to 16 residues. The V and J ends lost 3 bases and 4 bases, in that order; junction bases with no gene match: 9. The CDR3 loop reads CASSSRDRGKGETQYF. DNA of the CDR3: TGCGCCAGCAGCTCCCGGGACAGGGGAAAAGGAGAGACCCAGTACTTC.

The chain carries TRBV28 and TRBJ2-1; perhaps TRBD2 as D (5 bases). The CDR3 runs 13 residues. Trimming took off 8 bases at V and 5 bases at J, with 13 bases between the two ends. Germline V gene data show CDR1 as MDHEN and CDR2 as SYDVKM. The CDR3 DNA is TGTGCCAGCGATTCGTGGCGGGACAATGAGCAGTTCTTC. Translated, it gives CASDSWRDNEQFF.

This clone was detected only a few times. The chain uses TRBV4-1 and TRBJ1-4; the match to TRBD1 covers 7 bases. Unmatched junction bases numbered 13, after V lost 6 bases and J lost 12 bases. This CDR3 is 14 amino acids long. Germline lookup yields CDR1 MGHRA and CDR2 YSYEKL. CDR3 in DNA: TGCGCCAGCAGAACCGACAGGGAAGGGTGGCAACTGTTTTTT. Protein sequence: CASRTDREGWQLFF.

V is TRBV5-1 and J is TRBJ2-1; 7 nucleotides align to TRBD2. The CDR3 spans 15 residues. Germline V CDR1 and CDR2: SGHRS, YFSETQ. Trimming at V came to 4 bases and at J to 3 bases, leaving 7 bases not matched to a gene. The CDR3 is CASSTDGGDYNEQFF. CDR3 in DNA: TGCGCCAGCAGCACGGATGGGGGGGACTACAATGAGCAGTTCTTC.

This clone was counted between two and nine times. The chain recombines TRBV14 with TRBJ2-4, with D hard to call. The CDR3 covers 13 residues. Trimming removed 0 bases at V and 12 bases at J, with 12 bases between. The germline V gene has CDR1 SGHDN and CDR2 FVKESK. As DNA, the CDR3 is TGTGCCAGCAGCCAAGATCCCAGAGGTCATCAGTACTTC. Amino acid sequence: CASSQDPRGHQYF.

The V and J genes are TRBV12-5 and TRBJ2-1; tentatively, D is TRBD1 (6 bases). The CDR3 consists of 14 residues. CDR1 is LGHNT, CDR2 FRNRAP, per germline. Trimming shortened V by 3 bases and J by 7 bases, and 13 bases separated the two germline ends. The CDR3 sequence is CASGFSGVRNEQFF. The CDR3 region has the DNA TGTGCTAGTGGTTTCTCAGGGGTTCGGAATGAGCAGTTCTTC. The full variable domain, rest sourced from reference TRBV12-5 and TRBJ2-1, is DARVTQTPRHKVTEMGQEVTMRCQPILGHNTVFWYRQTMMQGLELLAYFRNRAPLDDSGMPKDRFSAEMPDATLATLKIQPSEPRDSAVYFCASGFSGVRNEQFFGPGTRLTVL.

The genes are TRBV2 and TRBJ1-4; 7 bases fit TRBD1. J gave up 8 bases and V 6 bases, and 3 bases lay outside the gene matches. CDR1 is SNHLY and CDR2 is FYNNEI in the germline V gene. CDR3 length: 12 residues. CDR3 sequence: CASRYRGEKLFF. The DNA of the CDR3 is TGTGCCAGCAGATACAGGGGCGAAAAACTGTTTTTT.

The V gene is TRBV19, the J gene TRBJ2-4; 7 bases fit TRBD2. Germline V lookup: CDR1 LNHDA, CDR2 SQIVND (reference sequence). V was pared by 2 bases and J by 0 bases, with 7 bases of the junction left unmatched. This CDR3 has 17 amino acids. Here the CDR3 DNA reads TGTGCCAGTAGTATAATACGAGCGGGACTAGCCAAAAACATTCAGTACTTC. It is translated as CASSIIRAGLAKNIQYF.

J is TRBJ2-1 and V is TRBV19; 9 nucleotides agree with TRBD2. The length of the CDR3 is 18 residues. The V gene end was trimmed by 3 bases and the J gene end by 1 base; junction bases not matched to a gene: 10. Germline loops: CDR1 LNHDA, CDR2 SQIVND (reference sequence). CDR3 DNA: TGTGCCAGTAGTATCGGTGCGGGAGGGCCCTCTTCCTACAATGAGCAGTTCTTC. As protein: CASSIGAGGPSSYNEQFF.

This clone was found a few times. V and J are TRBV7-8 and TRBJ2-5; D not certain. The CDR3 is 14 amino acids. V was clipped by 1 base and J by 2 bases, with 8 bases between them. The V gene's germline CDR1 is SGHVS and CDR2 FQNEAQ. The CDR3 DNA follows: TGTGCCAGCAGCTTAGTTGAGATACAAGAGACCCAGTACTTC. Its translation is CASSLVEIQETQYF. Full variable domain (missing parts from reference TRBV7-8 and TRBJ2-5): GAGVSQSPRYKVAKRGQDVALRCDPISGHVSLFWYQQALGQGPEFLTYFQNEAQLDKSGLPSDRFFAERPEGSVSTLKIQRTQQEDSAVYLCASSLVEIQETQYFGPGTRLLVL.

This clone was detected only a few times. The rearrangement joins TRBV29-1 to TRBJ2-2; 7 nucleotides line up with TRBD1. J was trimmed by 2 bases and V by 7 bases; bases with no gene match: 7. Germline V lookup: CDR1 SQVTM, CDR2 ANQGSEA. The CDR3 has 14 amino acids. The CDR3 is CSAVTGLNTGELFF. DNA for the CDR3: TGCAGCGCCGTGACAGGGTTAAACACCGGGGAGCTGTTTTTT.

CDR3 DNA sequence: TGTGCCAGCAGCCCCCGTTCGCAGAACGATAGCAATCAGCCCCAGCATTTT. Translating it yields CASSPRSQNDSNQPQHF. V and J are TRBV4-2 and TRBJ1-5; the D is unclear. CDR1 is LGHNA, CDR2 YNFKEQ, per germline. Trimming shortened V by 4 bases and J by 0 bases, and 16 bases separated the two germline ends. The CDR3 totals 17 residues.

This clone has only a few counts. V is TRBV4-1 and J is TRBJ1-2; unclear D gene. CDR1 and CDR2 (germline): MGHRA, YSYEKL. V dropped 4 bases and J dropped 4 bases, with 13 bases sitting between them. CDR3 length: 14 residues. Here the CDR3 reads CASSLSDGLYGYTF. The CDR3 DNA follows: TGCGCCAGCAGCCTTTCCGATGGACTCTATGGCTACACCTTC.

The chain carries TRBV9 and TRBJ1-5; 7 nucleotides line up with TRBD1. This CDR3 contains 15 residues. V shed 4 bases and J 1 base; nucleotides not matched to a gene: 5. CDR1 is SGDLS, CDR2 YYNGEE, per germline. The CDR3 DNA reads TGTGCCAGCAGCCCCCGGACAGGCAGCAATCAGCCCCAGCATTTT. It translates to CASSPRTGSNQPQHF.

Here the CDR3 reads CASSPVSGGQETQYF. CDR3 nucleotide sequence: TGTGCCAGCTCACCCGTTTCAGGGGGCCAAGAGACCCAGTACTTC. J is TRBJ2-5 and V is TRBV18, with TRBD1 identical over 7 bases. The trim removed 3 bases at V and 1 base at J, leaving 5 bases unmatched. The CDR3 is 15 amino acids. Germline V gives CDR1 KGHSH, CDR2 LQKENI.

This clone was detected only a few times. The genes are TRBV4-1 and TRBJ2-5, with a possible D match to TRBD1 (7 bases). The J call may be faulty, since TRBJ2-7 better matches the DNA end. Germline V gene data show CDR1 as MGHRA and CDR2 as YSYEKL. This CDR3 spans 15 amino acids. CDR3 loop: CASSHQGGGVYEQYF. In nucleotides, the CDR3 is TGCGCCAGCAGCCATCAGGGGGGAGGTGTCTACGAGCAGTACTTC.

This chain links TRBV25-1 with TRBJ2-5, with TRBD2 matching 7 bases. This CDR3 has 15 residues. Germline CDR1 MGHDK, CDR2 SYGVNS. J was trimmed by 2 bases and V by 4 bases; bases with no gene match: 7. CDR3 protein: CASSVAGEIQETQYF. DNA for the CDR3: TGTGCCAGCAGTGTCGCGGGAGAGATACAAGAGACCCAGTACTTC.

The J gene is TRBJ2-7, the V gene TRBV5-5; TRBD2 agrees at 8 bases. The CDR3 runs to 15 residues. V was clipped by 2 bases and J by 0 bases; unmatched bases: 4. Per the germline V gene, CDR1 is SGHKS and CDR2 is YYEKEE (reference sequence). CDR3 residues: CASSFSSGFSYEQYF. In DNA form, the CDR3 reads TGTGCCAGCAGCTTTTCTAGCGGGTTCTCCTACGAGCAGTACTTC.

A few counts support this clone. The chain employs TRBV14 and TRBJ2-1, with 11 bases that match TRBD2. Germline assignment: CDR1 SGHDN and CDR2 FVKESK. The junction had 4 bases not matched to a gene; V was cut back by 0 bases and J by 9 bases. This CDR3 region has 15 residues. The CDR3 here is CASSQETSGRREQFF. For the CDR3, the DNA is TGTGCCAGCAGCCAAGAAACTAGCGGGAGACGTGAGCAGTTCTTC.

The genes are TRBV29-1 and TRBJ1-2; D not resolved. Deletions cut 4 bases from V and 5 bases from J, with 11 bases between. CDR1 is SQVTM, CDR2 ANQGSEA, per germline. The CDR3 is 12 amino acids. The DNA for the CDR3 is TGCAGCGTTGCGGGTGAAGGATATGGCTACACCTTC. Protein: CSVAGEGYGYTF.

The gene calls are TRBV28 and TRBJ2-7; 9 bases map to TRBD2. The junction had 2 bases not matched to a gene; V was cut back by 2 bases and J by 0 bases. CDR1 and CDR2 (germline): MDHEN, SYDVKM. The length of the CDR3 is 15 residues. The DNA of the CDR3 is TGTGCCAGCAGTTTAAGACTAGCGGACTCCTACGAGCAGTACTTC. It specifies CASSLRLADSYEQYF.

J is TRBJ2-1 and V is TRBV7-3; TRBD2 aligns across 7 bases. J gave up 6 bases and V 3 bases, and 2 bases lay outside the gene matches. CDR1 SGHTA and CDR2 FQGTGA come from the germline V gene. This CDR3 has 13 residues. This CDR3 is CASSFRGVNEQFF. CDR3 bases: TGTGCCAGCAGCTTTCGGGGGGTCAATGAGCAGTTCTTC.

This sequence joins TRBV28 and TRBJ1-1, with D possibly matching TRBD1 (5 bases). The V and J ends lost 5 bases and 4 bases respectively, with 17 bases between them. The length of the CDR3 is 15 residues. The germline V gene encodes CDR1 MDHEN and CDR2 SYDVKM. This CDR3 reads CASSPIWGGTTEAFF. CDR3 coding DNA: TGTGCCAGCAGTCCCATTTGGGGAGGGACCACTGAAGCTTTCTTT.

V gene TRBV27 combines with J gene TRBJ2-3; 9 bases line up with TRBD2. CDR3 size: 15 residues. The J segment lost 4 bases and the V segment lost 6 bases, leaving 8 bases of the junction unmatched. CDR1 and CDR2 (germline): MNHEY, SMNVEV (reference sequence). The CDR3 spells CASSPLAGVPDTQYF. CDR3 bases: TGTGCCAGCAGCCCCTTAGCGGGAGTCCCAGATACGCAGTATTTT.

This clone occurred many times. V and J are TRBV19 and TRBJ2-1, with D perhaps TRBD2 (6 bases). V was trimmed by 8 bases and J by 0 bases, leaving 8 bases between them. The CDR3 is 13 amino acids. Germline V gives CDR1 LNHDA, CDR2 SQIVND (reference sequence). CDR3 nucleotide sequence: TGTGCCAGTGGGAGGAGCTCCTACAATGAGCAGTTCTTC. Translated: CASGRSSYNEQFF.

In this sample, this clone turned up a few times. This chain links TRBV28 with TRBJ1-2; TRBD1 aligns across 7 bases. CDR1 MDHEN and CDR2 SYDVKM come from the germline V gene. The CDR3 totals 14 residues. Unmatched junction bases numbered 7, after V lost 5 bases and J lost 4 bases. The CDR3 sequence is CASSVLTGVYGYTF. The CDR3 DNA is TGTGCCAGCAGTGTATTAACAGGGGTCTATGGCTACACCTTC.

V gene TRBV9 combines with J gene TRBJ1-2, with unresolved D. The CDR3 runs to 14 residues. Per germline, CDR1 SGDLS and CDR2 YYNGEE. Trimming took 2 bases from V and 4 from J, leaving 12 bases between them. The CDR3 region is CASSVGGDSYGYTF. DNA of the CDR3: TGTGCCAGCAGCGTCGGAGGCGATTCCTATGGCTACACCTTC.